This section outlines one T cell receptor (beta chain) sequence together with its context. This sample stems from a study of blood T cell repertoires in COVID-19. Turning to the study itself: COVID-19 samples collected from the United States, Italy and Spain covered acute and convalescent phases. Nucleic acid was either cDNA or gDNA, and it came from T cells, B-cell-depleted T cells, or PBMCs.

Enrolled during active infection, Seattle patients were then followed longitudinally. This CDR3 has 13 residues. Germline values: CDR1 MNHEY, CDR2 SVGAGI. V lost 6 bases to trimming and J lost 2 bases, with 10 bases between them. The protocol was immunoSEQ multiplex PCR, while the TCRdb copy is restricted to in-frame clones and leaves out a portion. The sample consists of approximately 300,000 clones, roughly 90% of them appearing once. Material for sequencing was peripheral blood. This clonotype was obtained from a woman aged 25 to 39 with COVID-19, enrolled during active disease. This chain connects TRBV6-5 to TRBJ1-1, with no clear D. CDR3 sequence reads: CASSAGVNTEAFF. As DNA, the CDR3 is TGTGCCAGCAGCGCCGGGGTCAACACTGAAGCTTTCTTT.